These 30 T cell receptor beta chains originate from one sample sequenced in a study of shared clonotypes between healthy human individuals. Only in-frame clones appear in the TCRdb table, and some are missing; sequencing was by immunoSEQ multiplex PCR. The top ten hold 20% to 30% of the sample, which has under 1 million clones, 80% to 95% seen once. As defined, naive CD8 cells were CD45RO-negative and positively selected for CCR7, with terminally differentiated effector memory CD45RA+ cells excluded. Sequencing used naive CD8+ T cells sorted from blood. The receptors were sampled from a man between 25 and 39 years old in good health.

V and J are TRBV28 and TRBJ1-5; D remains ambiguous. Germline V gene sequence: CDR1 MDHEN, CDR2 SYDVKM. With 6 bases removed from V and 3 bases from J, the gap between germline ends came to 18 bases. This CDR3 has 16 residues. This CDR3 reads CASSRRLADSNQPQHF. The CDR3 region has the DNA TGTGCCAGCAGCCGACGGCTGGCTGACTCCAATCAGCCCCAGCATTTT.

The V and J genes are TRBV19 and TRBJ2-2; 7 nucleotides agree with TRBD2. The trim removed 10 bases at V and 0 bases at J, leaving 11 bases unmatched. The CDR3 is 16 residues long. Germline CDR1 and CDR2: LNHDA and SQIVND (reference sequence). As DNA, the CDR3 is TGTGCCACCGGGGGGATAGCGGAAGCGAACACCGGGGAGCTGTTTTTT. Protein sequence: CATGGIAEANTGELFF.

Concerning this clone itself: Other DNA sequences in the same sample also yield this CDR3. The genes are TRBV28 and TRBJ2-7; the D gene is possibly TRBD2 (6 bases). Trimming removed 3 bases from V and 3 bases from J, with 9 bases in between. The germline V gene has CDR1 MDHEN and CDR2 SYDVKM. The CDR3 consists of 13 residues. The CDR3 nucleotides are TGTGCCAGCAGTTTGGAGGGGAGCTACGAGCAGTACTTC. Amino acids: CASSLEGSYEQYF. Using reference TRBV28 and TRBJ2-7 for the parts outside the CDR3, the full variable domain is DVKVTQSSRYLVKRTGEKVFLECVQDMDHENMFWYRQDPGLGLRLIYFSYDVKMKEKGDIPEGYSVSREKKERFSLILESASTNQTSMYLCASSLEGSYEQYFGPGTRLTVT.

The chain combines TRBV6-1 with TRBJ2-3; D is uncertain. The CDR3 is 15 amino acids. The germline V and J ends were trimmed by 4 bases and 7 bases, with 18 bases remaining between them. Germline V gene data show CDR1 as MNHNS and CDR2 as SASEGT. CDR3 loop: CASSAPGLPDYTQYF. CDR3 nucleotides: TGTGCCAGCAGTGCACCCGGGCTTCCCGATTATACGCAGTATTTT.

The sample holds one count of this clone. The J gene is TRBJ1-1, the V gene TRBV28, with TRBD1 as a possible D gene (6 bases). Germline lookup yields CDR1 MDHEN and CDR2 SYDVKM. V was clipped by 5 bases and J by 2 bases, with 15 bases between them. The CDR3 loop spans 15 amino acids. The CDR3 protein is CASSLFRRGNTEAFF. The CDR3 DNA sequence: TGTGCCAGCAGTCTGTTCCGCAGGGGCAACACTGAAGCTTTCTTT.

This sequence joins TRBV7-6 and TRBJ1-1; no clear D gene. Germline V lookup: CDR1 SGHVS, CDR2 FNYEAQ. The CDR3 sequence is 14 residues long. V was clipped by 5 bases and J by 2 bases, with 12 bases between them. The CDR3 nucleotides read TGTGCCAGCAGCGCCCACACTGAAAACACTGAAGCTTTCTTT. Amino acids: CASSAHTENTEAFF.

The rearrangement links TRBV27 to TRBJ2-7; maybe TRBD1 (5 bases). The CDR3 is made up of 12 amino acids. Trimming pared 9 bases from V and 3 bases from J, leaving 12 bases between. The V gene's germline CDR1 is MNHEY and CDR2 SMNVEV (reference sequence). The CDR3 nucleotides read TGTGCCAGTAGGAATAGGGGCTACGAGCAGTACTTC. It encodes CASRNRGYEQYF.

Concerning this clone itself: Other DNA sequences within the sample encode an identical CDR3. The V and J genes are TRBV14 and TRBJ2-7; 10 nucleotides line up with TRBD2. Germline values: CDR1 SGHDN, CDR2 FVKESK. The ends lost 6 bases at V and 1 base at J; junction bases unmatched: 3. This CDR3 is built from 14 residues. The CDR3 region has the DNA TGTGCCAGCAGGCAGCGGGAGGGTTCCTACGAGCAGTACTTC. It specifies CASRQREGSYEQYF.

Note on this clone: A much larger clone lies a single base off, so this may be a read error. The gene calls are TRBV2 and TRBJ2-7; D not resolved. The V end was cut by 6 bases, the J end by 3 bases, with 6 bases between. Germline loops: CDR1 SNHLY, CDR2 FYNNEI. The CDR3 extends over 11 amino acids. CDR3 coding DNA: TGTGCCAGCAGGGCCCTCTACGAGCAGTACTTC. Residues: CASRALYEQYF.

Comment on this clone: This specimen includes other DNA sequences encoding the same CDR3. The chain recombines TRBV28 with TRBJ2-7; D remains unclear. The germline gives CDR1 MDHEN, CDR2 SYDVKM. The length of the CDR3 is 10 residues. V lost 3 bases and J lost 7, with 4 bases in between. Written as DNA, the CDR3 is TGTGCCAGCAGTTTTAGAGAGCAGTACTTC. It codes for CASSFREQYF.

The chain couples TRBV7-3 to TRBJ1-4; no reliable D call. V lost 2 bases to trimming and J lost 6 bases, with 1 base between them. The CDR3 contains 11 residues. Germline V gives CDR1 SGHTA, CDR2 FQGTGA. The chain's CDR3 is CASSLYEKLFF. The CDR3 DNA sequence: TGTGCCAGCAGCTTATATGAAAAACTGTTTTTT.

This chain connects TRBV5-5 to TRBJ2-7, with D unresolved. The V end was cut by 4 bases, the J end by 4 bases, with 12 bases between. CDR1 and CDR2 (germline): SGHKS, YYEKEE (reference sequence). The CDR3 sequence is 13 residues long. CDR3 in amino acids: CASSPTTSYEQYF. For the CDR3, the DNA is TGTGCCAGCAGCCCCACCACGAGTTACGAGCAGTACTTC.

The rearrangement links TRBV28 to TRBJ1-1, with D hard to call. Germline V gives CDR1 MDHEN, CDR2 SYDVKM. CDR3 size: 15 residues. The germline V and J ends were trimmed by 4 bases and 1 base, with 13 bases remaining between them. The CDR3 bases are TGTGCCAGCAGTTCGGTAAGGCAAGAGAACACTGAAGCTTTCTTT. It is translated as CASSSVRQENTEAFF.

The chain links TRBV5-4 to TRBJ2-7; D is uncertain. Germline V CDR1 and CDR2: SGHNT, YYREEE (reference sequence). Trimming removed 3 bases from V and 0 bases from J, with 7 bases in between. This CDR3 region has 13 residues. CDR3 coding DNA: TGTGCCAGCAGCTACGACAACTCCTACGAGCAGTACTTC. Translated, it gives CASSYDNSYEQYF.

This chain joins TRBV9 and TRBJ1-1, with TRBD1 matching over 10 bases. Per the germline V gene, CDR1 is SGDLS and CDR2 is YYNGEE. The junction had 10 bases not matched to a gene; V was cut back by 0 bases and J by 5 bases. The CDR3 covers 17 residues. CDR3 nucleotides: TGTGCCAGCAGCGTAGGGAAGACAGGGGGCGGTGTGACTGAAGCTTTCTTT. Its protein product is CASSVGKTGGGVTEAFF.

The genes are TRBV4-1 and TRBJ2-7, with a tentative D call TRBD2 (5 bases). The ends were cut back, 4 bases at V and 3 bases at J, with 13 bases in the middle. This CDR3 contains 14 residues. The germline gives CDR1 MGHRA, CDR2 YSYEKL. The CDR3 spells CASSRGILSYEQYF. CDR3 sequence (DNA): TGCGCCAGCAGCCGAGGGATCCTAAGCTACGAGCAGTACTTC.

V and J are TRBV5-4 and TRBJ2-1; TRBD2 aligns across 12 bases. The CDR3 is 17 amino acids. CDR1 SGHNT and CDR2 YYREEE come from the germline V gene (reference sequence). V shed 5 bases and J 0 bases; nucleotides not matched to a gene: 6. The CDR3: CASRTMTSGSSYNEQFF. The DNA for the CDR3 is TGTGCCAGCAGGACAATGACTAGCGGGAGCTCCTACAATGAGCAGTTCTTC.

Note on this clone: Other nucleotide sequences in the sample specify the same CDR3. The CDR3: CASSIRGSYNEQFF. The CDR3 region has the DNA TGTGCCAGTAGTATCAGGGGATCGTACAATGAGCAGTTCTTC. The chain has TRBV19 and TRBJ2-1; weak D call: TRBD1 (6 bases). The V gene's germline CDR1 is LNHDA and CDR2 SQIVND (reference sequence). The CDR3 is 14 amino acids. V gave up 3 bases and J gave up 4 bases, with 10 bases separating them. Supplemented by reference TRBV19 and TRBJ2-1, the full variable domain reads DGGITQSPKYLFRKEGQNVTLSCEQNLNHDAMYWYRQDPGQGLRLIYYSQIVNDFQKGDIAEGYSVSREKKESFPLTVTSAQKNPTAFYLCASSIRGSYNEQFFGPGTRLTVL.

The CDR3 sequence: CASSLGQNTEAFF. In DNA, the CDR3 is TGTGCCAGCAGTCTGGGACAAAACACTGAAGCTTTCTTT. The V and J genes are TRBV25-1 and TRBJ1-1, with D maybe TRBD1 (6 bases). Germline lookup yields CDR1 MGHDK and CDR2 SYGVNS. V was cut by 5 bases and J by 2 bases, with 9 bases left in between. This CDR3 is built from 13 residues.

The chain uses TRBV10-3 and TRBJ2-3; D uncertain. Germline lookup yields CDR1 ENHRY and CDR2 SYGVKD. The V end lost 2 bases, the J end lost 7 bases, and 10 bases lay between the germline ends. CDR3 length: 13 residues. The CDR3 here is CAISEGSTHTQYF. The DNA for the CDR3 is TGTGCCATCAGTGAGGGAAGTACCCATACGCAGTATTTT.

The chain joins TRBV7-9 to TRBJ2-3; 7 bases align to TRBD1. This CDR3 region has 18 residues. V trimming: 1 base; J trimming: 4 bases; junction bases outside the gene matches: 14. Germline V gene data show CDR1 as SEHNR and CDR2 as FQNEAQ (reference sequence). CDR3 in amino acids: CASSLDLTVTGVSDTQYF. In nucleotides, the CDR3 is TGTGCCAGCAGCTTAGACTTAACTGTTACAGGGGTGTCAGATACGCAGTATTTT.

The CDR3 region is CASSLAGDTSYEQYF. The CDR3 DNA follows: TGTGCCAGCAGTTTAGCAGGGGACACCTCCTACGAGCAGTACTTC. The chain recombines TRBV27 with TRBJ2-7, with D possibly matching TRBD1 (6 bases). V lost 2 bases, J lost 0 bases, and 11 bases lay in between. The CDR3 consists of 15 residues. Germline V CDR1 and CDR2: MNHEY, SMNVEV (reference sequence).

The rearrangement uses TRBV9 and TRBJ2-1; 10 bases agree with TRBD2. J lost 3 bases, V lost 2 bases, and 2 bases had no gene match. The germline gives CDR1 SGDLS, CDR2 YYNGEE. CDR3 size: 15 residues. CDR3 region: CASSVRTSGYNEQFF. Here the CDR3 DNA reads TGTGCCAGCAGCGTGAGGACTAGCGGCTACAATGAGCAGTTCTTC. The full variable domain, rest sourced from reference TRBV9 and TRBJ2-1, is DSGVTQTPKHLITATGQRVTLRCSPRSGDLSVYWYQQSLDQGLQFLIQYYNGEERAKGNILERFSAQQFPDLHSELNLSSLELGDSALYFCASSVRTSGYNEQFFGPGTRLTVL.

The chain recombines TRBV18 with TRBJ2-7; 13 bases are a match to TRBD2. The length of the CDR3 is 18 residues. CDR1 is KGHSH, CDR2 LQKENI, per germline. V was clipped by 7 bases and J by 0 bases; unmatched bases: 12. The CDR3 DNA reads as TGTGCCAGCTTTTCGCTGTCCGGGACTAGCGGGACCTCCTACGAGCAGTACTTC. Its translation: CASFSLSGTSGTSYEQYF.

The J gene is TRBJ2-7, the V gene TRBV15; TRBD2 matches 9 bases. The CDR3 runs to 13 residues. The germline V gene encodes CDR1 LNHNV and CDR2 YYDKDF (reference sequence). The trim removed 1 base at V and 6 bases at J, leaving 1 base unmatched. For the CDR3, the DNA is TGTGCCACCAGCAGAGTACTAGCGGGCGAGCAGTACTTC. It specifies CATSRVLAGEQYF.

The CDR3 spells CASSGRGPYEQYF. The CDR3 DNA reads as TGTGCCAGTAGTGGCCGGGGCCCCTACGAGCAGTACTTC. The chain couples TRBV19 to TRBJ2-7; possibly TRBD1 or TRBD2 for D (5 bases each). Germline values: CDR1 LNHDA, CDR2 SQIVND (reference sequence). Trimming took 5 bases from V and 2 from J, leaving 10 bases between them. The CDR3 extends over 13 amino acids. The full variable domain, rest sourced from reference TRBV19 and TRBJ2-7, is DGGITQSPKYLFRKEGQNVTLSCEQNLNHDAMYWYRQDPGQGLRLIYYSQIVNDFQKGDIAEGYSVSREKKESFPLTVTSAQKNPTAFYLCASSGRGPYEQYFGPGTRLTVT.

The genes are TRBV27 and TRBJ2-7; D unresolved. V gave up 2 bases and J gave up 3 bases, with 14 bases separating them. This CDR3 has 15 amino acids. CDR1 and CDR2 from the germline V gene are MNHEY and SMNVEV (reference sequence). CDR3 protein: CASSLDWNLNYEQYF. CDR3 DNA sequence: TGTGCCAGCAGTTTAGACTGGAACCTAAACTACGAGCAGTACTTC.

This chain uses TRBV4-1 with TRBJ1-1; no reliable D call. Trimming shortened V by 3 bases and J by 0 bases, and 20 bases separated the two germline ends. Germline V gives CDR1 MGHRA, CDR2 YSYEKL. This CDR3 spans 18 amino acids. DNA of the CDR3: TGCGCCAGCAGCCAGAACCCGGCGGAGGTCCTCATGAACACTGAAGCTTTCTTT. It yields the protein CASSQNPAEVLMNTEAFF.

The chain is built from TRBV13 and TRBJ1-4; D unresolved. This CDR3 is 12 amino acids long. V shed 8 bases and J shed 4 bases, with 8 bases lying between them. Germline CDR1 PRHDT, CDR2 FYEKMQ (reference sequence). CDR3 sequence: CASSGDNEKLFF. CDR3 sequence (DNA): TGTGCCAGCTCCGGGGATAATGAAAAACTGTTTTTT.

The rearrangement uses TRBV18 and TRBJ1-5, with D possibly being TRBD1 (6 bases). In germline, CDR1 is KGHSH, CDR2 LQKENI. Trimming took off 10 bases at V and 3 bases at J, with 13 bases between the two ends. This CDR3 is built from 13 residues. CDR3 in DNA: TGTGCCACTGCCCGGGACAACAATCAGCCCCAGCATTTT. Its translation: CATARDNNQPQHF.